Each of the 24 T cell receptor beta chains below was sequenced from the same sample in a study of blood T cell repertoires in COVID-19. The method was immunoSEQ multiplex PCR; TCRdb's version includes in-frame clones alone and lacks a portion of them. Of around 150,000 clones in the sample, approximately 83% are singletons; the top ten hold approximately 5.3%. Sequenced sample: PBMCs or T cells enriched from blood (not recorded which). The source of these receptors is a man between 65 and 85 years old who had been exposed to COVID-19.

The chain joins TRBV2 to TRBJ2-2, with D tentatively TRBD2 (6 bases). CDR1 and CDR2 from the germline V gene are SNHLY and FYNNEI. The V and J ends lost 6 bases and 0 bases respectively, with 11 bases between them. The CDR3 runs to 15 residues. The CDR3, as DNA: TGTGCCAGCAGGAAAGCGGGTACGAACACCGGGGAGCTGTTTTTT. It translates to CASRKAGTNTGELFF.

V usage is TRBV28 and J usage is TRBJ2-7; D might be TRBD2 (5 bases). CDR1 MDHEN and CDR2 SYDVKM come from the germline V gene. V was cut by 5 bases and J by 5 bases, with 13 bases left in between. The CDR3 has 13 amino acids. The CDR3 reads CASSPRLGDEQYF. CDR3 DNA: TGTGCCAGCAGTCCCCGCTTGGGAGACGAGCAGTACTTC.

The V and J genes are TRBV11-2 and TRBJ1-4, with no clear D. CDR1 and CDR2 from the germline V gene are SGHAT and FQNNGV. The V end was cut by 4 bases, the J end by 0 bases, with 12 bases between. This CDR3 is 16 amino acids long. The CDR3 region has the DNA TGTGCCAGCAGCTCCCTAATCTCGGCAACTAATGAAAAACTGTTTTTT. Encoded protein: CASSSLISATNEKLFF.

The chain links TRBV7-2 to TRBJ1-6; D is uncertain. The V gene's germline CDR1 is SGHTA and CDR2 FQGNSA. The germline V and J ends were trimmed by 2 bases and 7 bases, with 12 bases remaining between them. The CDR3 spans 15 residues. DNA of the CDR3: TGTGCCAGCAGCTTAATAGTGGCGGGGAATTCACCCCTCCACTTT. It specifies CASSLIVAGNSPLHF.

The chain carries TRBV15 and TRBJ1-2; no definite D call. V was trimmed by 0 bases and J by 4 bases, leaving 21 bases between them. The CDR3 has 18 amino acids. The V gene's germline CDR1 is LNHNV and CDR2 YYDKDF (reference sequence). The CDR3 DNA reads as TGTGCCACCAGCAGAGATTTAGGAGAGACCCCCGAGGGCTATGGCTACACCTTC. This gives the protein CATSRDLGETPEGYGYTF.

This sequence joins TRBV5-6 and TRBJ2-2; the match to TRBD2 covers 9 bases. The V gene's germline CDR1 is SGHDT and CDR2 YYEEEE. J gave up 6 bases and V 7 bases, and 10 bases lay outside the gene matches. CDR3 length equals 15 residues. The DNA for the CDR3 is TGTGCCAGCGCCGGGACTAGCACTATAGCCGGGGAGCTGTTTTTT. Translating it yields CASAGTSTIAGELFF. The entire variable domain, with the rest obtained from reference TRBV5-6 and TRBJ2-2, is as follows: DAGVTQSPTHLIKTRGQQVTLRCSPKSGHDTVSWYQQALGQGPQFIFQYYEEEERQRGNFPDRFSGHQFPNYSSELNVNALLLGDSALYLCASAGTSTIAGELFFGEGSRLTVL.

The rearrangement joins TRBV7-2 to TRBJ2-1, with no clear D. Trimming left V 5 bases short and J 0 bases short, with 8 bases between. This CDR3 is 14 amino acids long. Germline CDR1 is SGHTA and CDR2 is FQGNSA. The CDR3 nucleotides are TGTGCCAGCAGCGAATCTAGCTCCTACAATGAGCAGTTCTTC. Translation: CASSESSSYNEQFF.

J is TRBJ1-1 and V is TRBV2; possibly TRBD1 for D (6 bases). Looked up from germline, CDR1 is SNHLY and CDR2 is FYNNEI. CDR3 length equals 14 residues. V dropped 9 bases and J dropped 0 bases, with 14 bases sitting between them. CDR3 amino acids: CASAPGQMNTEAFF. The CDR3 region has the DNA TGTGCCAGTGCTCCGGGACAAATGAACACTGAAGCTTTCTTT.

CDR3 DNA: TGTGCCAGCAGCGACAGCTCCTACGAGCAGTACTTC. Translation gives CASSDSSYEQYF. The V call is TRBV28, the J call TRBJ2-7; D is perhaps TRBD1 (5 bases). The CDR3 is 12 residues long. Germline V lookup: CDR1 MDHEN, CDR2 SYDVKM. Trimming stripped 6 bases from V and 0 bases from J, with 6 bases between.

This chain connects TRBV5-4 to TRBJ2-3, with 8 bases fitting TRBD1. J lost 6 bases, V lost 4 bases, and 7 bases had no gene match. The V gene's germline CDR1 is SGHNT and CDR2 YYREEE (reference sequence). The CDR3 spans 14 residues. The CDR3 reads CASSQGQGWDTQYF. The CDR3, as DNA: TGTGCCAGCAGCCAAGGACAGGGCTGGGATACGCAGTATTTT.

The CDR3 here is CASSPKGGGPYNEQFF. CDR3 sequence (DNA): TGTGCCAGCAGCCCCAAGGGGGGGGGCCCATACAATGAGCAGTTCTTC. V and J are TRBV5-4 and TRBJ2-1; weak D call: TRBD2 (7 bases). The CDR3 runs 16 residues. Trimming took off 4 bases at V and 4 bases at J, with 18 bases between the two ends. Germline values: CDR1 SGHNT, CDR2 YYREEE (reference sequence).

CDR3 nucleotide sequence: TGTGCCAGCAGCCTAGGCCGCCGGTCGGGTACGCAGTATTTT. This sequence encodes CASSLGRRSGTQYF. The genes are TRBV7-2 and TRBJ2-3, with D unresolved. CDR3 size: 14 residues. Per germline, CDR1 SGHTA and CDR2 FQGNSA. Trimming pared 5 bases from V and 8 bases from J, leaving 17 bases between. The full variable domain, in which reference TRBV7-2 and TRBJ2-3 provide the parts outside the CDR3, is GAGVSQSPSNKVTEKGKDVELRCDPISGHTALYWYRQSLGQGLEFLIYFQGNSAPDKSGLPSDRFSAERTGGSVSTLTIQRTQQEDSAVYLCASSLGRRSGTQYFGPGTRLTVL.

The chain combines TRBV5-1 with TRBJ1-6, with TRBD1 matching over 8 bases. Germline V gene data show CDR1 as SGHRS and CDR2 as YFSETQ. The CDR3 loop spans 17 amino acids. Germline trimming cut 0 bases from V and 4 bases from J; bases unmatched to any gene: 6. The CDR3: CASSLEQGAYYNSPLHF. CDR3 coding DNA: TGCGCCAGCAGCTTGGAGCAGGGGGCTTATTATAATTCACCCCTCCACTTT.

The chain employs TRBV30 and TRBJ1-5, with TRBD1 matching 7 bases. Trimming at V came to 0 bases and at J to 1 base, leaving 6 bases not matched to a gene. CDR3 length equals 16 residues. Germline-derived CDR1 and CDR2 are GTSNPN and SVGIG (reference sequence). The CDR3 loop reads CAWSVEGAASNQPQHF. Written as DNA, the CDR3 is TGTGCCTGGAGTGTAGAGGGGGCTGCCAGCAATCAGCCCCAGCATTTT.

The chain links TRBV4-1 to TRBJ2-7, with TRBD1 matching 7 bases. The germline gives CDR1 MGHRA, CDR2 YSYEKL. Unmatched junction bases numbered 4, after V lost 1 base and J lost 1 base. This CDR3 contains 15 residues. The CDR3 here is CASSQVGTDSYEQYF. The CDR3, as DNA: TGCGCCAGCAGCCAAGTAGGGACAGATTCCTACGAGCAGTACTTC.

The genes are TRBV28 and TRBJ1-2, with D unresolved. Trimming shortened V by 1 base and J by 8 bases, and 14 bases separated the two germline ends. Germline V gene data show CDR1 as MDHEN and CDR2 as SYDVKM. The CDR3 runs 14 residues. CDR3 loop: CASSLLAPDLGYTF. DNA for the CDR3: TGTGCCAGCAGTTTATTAGCGCCCGACCTAGGCTACACCTTC.

This clone was recorded a few times. CDR3 nucleotide sequence: TGTGCCAGCAGCCGTGTGGCGGGAGAACCAGAGACCCAGTACTTC. Its translation is CASSRVAGEPETQYF. This chain joins TRBV3-1 (or the pseudogene TRBV3-2) and TRBJ2-5; 7 bases fit TRBD2. Germline values: CDR1 LGHDT, CDR2 YNNKEL (reference sequence). The J segment lost 4 bases and the V segment lost 4 bases, leaving 9 bases of the junction unmatched. CDR3 length equals 15 residues.

V is TRBV6-5 and J is TRBJ1-2, with 8 bases aligning to TRBD1. Trimming at V came to 6 bases and at J to 8 bases, leaving 11 bases not matched to a gene. Germline V gene data show CDR1 as MNHEY and CDR2 as SVGAGI. The CDR3 consists of 14 residues. In DNA, the CDR3 is TGTGCCAGCAGACAAGACAGGGGAGGAAAAGGCTACACCTTC. It yields the protein CASRQDRGGKGYTF.

The chain recombines TRBV18 with TRBJ2-7; 9 bases align to TRBD1. From germline, CDR1 is KGHSH and CDR2 LQKENI. J was trimmed by 7 bases and V by 3 bases; bases with no gene match: 7. There are 14 residues in the CDR3. CDR3 sequence: CASSPRTGEGEQYF. CDR3 DNA: TGTGCCAGCTCACCCCGGACAGGGGAAGGAGAGCAGTACTTC.

This chain connects TRBV6-1 to TRBJ2-2; possibly TRBD1 for D (6 bases). Germline CDR1 and CDR2: MNHNS and SASEGT. The CDR3 covers 14 residues. V gave up 3 bases and J gave up 4 bases, with 9 bases separating them. CDR3 residues: CASSEDRSTGELFF. The CDR3 DNA follows: TGTGCCAGCAGTGAGGACAGATCCACCGGGGAGCTGTTTTTT.

The V gene is TRBV4-3, the J gene TRBJ2-3; 9 bases line up with TRBD2. This CDR3 contains 15 residues. Germline V gene sequence: CDR1 LGHNA, CDR2 YSLEER. V lost 3 bases, J lost 5 bases, and 6 bases stayed unmatched. The CDR3 DNA follows: TGCGCCAGCAGCCAGGGAGCGGGGGGCAGAGATACGCAGTATTTT. Its protein product is CASSQGAGGRDTQYF.

This sequence joins TRBV2 and TRBJ1-6, with 7 nucleotides matching TRBD1. The CDR3 totals 14 residues. Trimming at V came to 6 bases and at J to 7 bases, leaving 6 bases not matched to a gene. Germline assignment: CDR1 SNHLY and CDR2 FYNNEI. CDR3 protein: CASSLQGYNSPLHF. Here the CDR3 DNA reads TGTGCCAGCAGCCTACAGGGGTACAATTCACCCCTCCACTTT.

The rearrangement links TRBV4-3 to TRBJ1-2, with a tentative D call TRBD1 (6 bases). Germline V lookup: CDR1 LGHNA, CDR2 YSLEER. V was clipped by 1 base and J by 8 bases, with 11 bases between them. This CDR3 has 13 residues. Here the CDR3 DNA reads TGCGCCAGCAGCCAAGTCGCAGGGGAGGGCTACACCTTC. Protein sequence: CASSQVAGEGYTF.

This chain connects TRBV19 to TRBJ1-4; the D gene is possibly TRBD1 (5 bases). CDR3 size: 16 residues. The germline gives CDR1 LNHDA, CDR2 SQIVND (reference sequence). Trimming left V 5 bases short and J 8 bases short, with 21 bases between. This CDR3 is CASSLRWEGAGEKLFF. CDR3 in DNA: TGTGCCAGTAGTCTCCGATGGGAAGGGGCAGGGGAAAAACTGTTTTTT.